This T cell receptor beta chain was observed in a study of blood T cell repertoires in COVID-19. Whole-study context: Specimens from acute and convalescent COVID-19 originated in the United States, Italy and Spain. PBMCs, B-cell-depleted T cells, or T cells provided the cDNA or gDNA that made up the material.

Original analysis: Cell counts per sample came from amplifying reference gene primers. The table came from immunoSEQ multiplex PCR; TCRdb's copy has only in-frame clones and leaves some out. The DNA was the basis for D and trimming; V, J and clone size are from that table. The sample contains about 280,000 clones, 65% to 90% of which appear only once. What was sequenced was peripheral blood. This receptor was obtained from a man in his forties or fifties with active or convalescent COVID-19.

The CDR3 nucleotides are TGCGCCAGCAGCATGGATATCGGGGAAACCTACGAGCAGTACTTC. Amino acids: CASSMDIGETYEQYF. J is TRBJ2-7 and V is TRBV5-1; tentatively, D is TRBD2 (5 bases). Between the trimmed V and J ends, which lost 4 bases and 2 bases, there was a span of 16 bases. The CDR3 is 15 residues long. Germline V gene sequence: CDR1 SGHRS, CDR2 YFSETQ.